These T cell receptor beta chains were read from a single sample in a study of spatial heterogeneity in lung cancer. TCRdb re-derived calls from the 5' RACE reads in MiXCR, one entry per CDR3 protein. Of some 44,000 distinct CDR3 sequences listed, roughly an eighth are singletons. The material sequenced was PBMCs, taken at surgery. The receptors stem from a male donor with early-stage non-small cell lung cancer. Both conserved end residues are trimmed from each CDR3. The order of the fields is J gene, V gene, CDR3 protein.

j_call: TRBJ1-3; v_call: TRBV20-1; cdr3_aa: SARSTAPGNTIY
j_call: TRBJ2-3; v_call: TRBV5-1; cdr3_aa: ASSLTSWETQY
j_call: TRBJ1-5; v_call: TRBV28; cdr3_aa: ASSFAGNQPQH
j_call: TRBJ1-6; v_call: TRBV28; cdr3_aa: ASSWDGSYNSPLH
j_call: TRBJ1-5; v_call: TRBV2; cdr3_aa: ASRDSSNQPQH
j_call: TRBJ1-3; v_call: TRBV28; cdr3_aa: ASSPGFSGNTIY
j_call: TRBJ1-5; v_call: TRBV20-1; cdr3_aa: SALLFRGDQPQH
j_call: TRBJ2-7; v_call: TRBV5-1; cdr3_aa: ASSFNSGGSYEQY
j_call: TRBJ2-2; v_call: TRBV11-2; cdr3_aa: ASSSEVWREGDTGELF
j_call: TRBJ2-7; v_call: TRBV5-1; cdr3_aa: ANPAQREQY
j_call: TRBJ2-1; v_call: TRBV20-1; cdr3_aa: SARPYLGRASEQF
j_call: TRBJ1-5; v_call: TRBV28; cdr3_aa: ASSLPLAGQWVSSNQPQH
j_call: TRBJ2-2; v_call: TRBV29-1; cdr3_aa: SVAQTRTGELF
j_call: TRBJ2-2; v_call: TRBV28; cdr3_aa: ASSFPTVGSGELF
j_call: TRBJ2-7; v_call: TRBV4-1; cdr3_aa: ASSQDPTGPSYEQY
j_call: TRBJ2-1; v_call: TRBV6-6; cdr3_aa: ASTIQSLVYNEQF
j_call: TRBJ1-6; v_call: TRBV2; cdr3_aa: ASSDRPERAPLH
j_call: TRBJ2-3; v_call: TRBV13; cdr3_aa: ASSLGSGATDTQY
j_call: TRBJ2-6; v_call: TRBV24-1; cdr3_aa: ATSQGSGANVLT
j_call: TRBJ2-5; v_call: TRBV4-1; cdr3_aa: ASSQGIAGAKETQY
j_call: TRBJ1-1; v_call: TRBV12-5; cdr3_aa: ASGLPGGTEAF
j_call: TRBJ1-2; v_call: TRBV5-6; cdr3_aa: ASNPLGGRHGYT
j_call: TRBJ2-3; v_call: TRBV19; cdr3_aa: ASSNRARSSTDTQY
j_call: TRBJ2-5; v_call: TRBV6-2/TRBV6-3; cdr3_aa: ASSFSRTQETQY
j_call: TRBJ2-7; v_call: TRBV5-1; cdr3_aa: ASSSPSGRLSSYEQY
j_call: TRBJ2-1; v_call: TRBV4-3; cdr3_aa: ASSQDSGTLYNEQF
j_call: TRBJ1-1; v_call: TRBV10-3; cdr3_aa: AITEGQEFGTEAF
j_call: TRBJ2-2; v_call: TRBV6-2/TRBV6-3; cdr3_aa: ASSTLDRGLSTGELF
j_call: TRBJ2-3; v_call: TRBV5-1; cdr3_aa: ASSFILAGGTDTQY
j_call: TRBJ1-2; v_call: TRBV5-1; cdr3_aa: ASSLEAPNYGYT
j_call: TRBJ1-5; v_call: TRBV12-3/TRBV12-4; cdr3_aa: ASSLSAGTQPQH
j_call: TRBJ2-6; v_call: TRBV6-5; cdr3_aa: ASSGTGSGANVLT
j_call: TRBJ2-7; v_call: TRBV5-1; cdr3_aa: ASSPRSGGYEQY
j_call: TRBJ1-3; v_call: TRBV20-1; cdr3_aa: SALSGTGASGNTIY
j_call: TRBJ2-2; v_call: TRBV5-4; cdr3_aa: ASSLGGPSVTNTGELF
j_call: TRBJ1-4; v_call: TRBV20-1; cdr3_aa: SARRGPNEKLF
j_call: TRBJ2-3; v_call: TRBV2; cdr3_aa: ASSELGGPDTQY
j_call: TRBJ2-5; v_call: TRBV28; cdr3_aa: ASRPLGGGWQETQY
j_call: TRBJ1-1; v_call: TRBV7-4; cdr3_aa: ASSPGQIEAF
j_call: TRBJ2-1; v_call: TRBV29-1; cdr3_aa: SVSPRLAGGHEQF
j_call: TRBJ2-1; v_call: TRBV18; cdr3_aa: ASSPTGSYNEQF
j_call: TRBJ1-1; v_call: TRBV7-6; cdr3_aa: ASSLEASLNTEAF
j_call: TRBJ2-3; v_call: TRBV7-2; cdr3_aa: ASSLALATDTQY
j_call: TRBJ2-1; v_call: TRBV12-3/TRBV12-4; cdr3_aa: ASQPDSYEQF
j_call: TRBJ2-1; v_call: TRBV11-2; cdr3_aa: ASSLDAQLPEQF
j_call: TRBJ2-5; v_call: TRBV14; cdr3_aa: ASSQGQTPQETQY
j_call: TRBJ1-4; v_call: TRBV2; cdr3_aa: ASSVAGRNEKLF
j_call: TRBJ2-1; v_call: TRBV3-1; cdr3_aa: ASSQVDRQGVVF
j_call: TRBJ1-6; v_call: TRBV27; cdr3_aa: ASSLLGSPLH
j_call: TRBJ1-1; v_call: TRBV7-6; cdr3_aa: ASSLVGTGKAF
j_call: TRBJ1-2; v_call: TRBV7-9; cdr3_aa: ASSLDGRGYT
j_call: TRBJ1-2; v_call: TRBV29-1; cdr3_aa: SAGDQANYGYT
j_call: TRBJ2-3; v_call: TRBV6-2/TRBV6-3; cdr3_aa: ASSLRDRGSTSTDTQY